This T cell receptor (beta chain) was sequenced for a study of T cell responses to AZD1222 COVID-19 vaccine. Trimming removed 2 bases from V and 1 base from J, with 11 bases in between. The germline V gene encodes CDR1 SEHNR and CDR2 FQNEAQ (reference sequence). The CDR3 is 16 residues long. Assay: immunoSEQ multiplex PCR; the TCRdb copy retains only in-frame clones and omits some. The sample has over 100,000 clones; approximately 87% are singletons. This clone turned up a few times. The sample here was peripheral blood, taken on day 0 of AZD1222 vaccination. This TCR was recovered from an adult in good health. The V gene is TRBV7-9, the J gene TRBJ2-2; D ambiguous. The CDR3 spells CASSLRLGGNTGELFF. The DNA of the CDR3 is TGTGCCAGCAGCTTAAGGCTAGGCGGGAACACCGGGGAGCTGTTTTTT.